This TCR beta chain was documented in a study of blood T cell repertoires in COVID-19. Across the study: Spain, Italy and the United States supplied samples that represented acute and convalescent COVID-19.

Worth noting for this clone: Germline and junction disagree at one end, which may indicate a read error.

This table comes from immunoSEQ multiplex PCR, and its TCRdb copy is limited to in-frame clones, with some not included. The table shows just under 150,000 clones, with 87% occurring only once. Per the germline V gene, CDR1 is MGHRA and CDR2 is YSYEKL. This CDR3 is built from 19 residues. The TCR comes from a man in his forties or fifties who had recovered from COVID-19. V usage is TRBV4-1 and J usage is TRBJ2-2; 9 bases are shared with TRBD2. The sequenced sample was peripheral blood. CDR3: CASSQGPETGTSSTGELFF. DNA of the CDR3: TGCGCCAGCAGTCAAGGACCCGAAACCGGGACTAGCAGCACCGGGGAGCTGTTTTTT.